The source of this T cell receptor beta chain is a study of shared clonotypes between healthy human individuals. Findings of the study overall: The generation probabilities recorded for non-shared clonotypes fell below those of clonotypes shared by all four donors.

Germline CDR1 reads MNHNS; CDR2 reads SASEGT. The CDR3 consists of 15 residues. V was trimmed by 6 bases and J by 3 bases, leaving 17 bases between them. A remark on this clone: What it binds is unknown.

Donors had no recently reported acute infections or vaccinations and were HIV-negative. CD45RO+ cells were combined with CCR7-negative CD45RA+ TemRA cells to form CD8 memory. The deep-level immunoSEQ assay was used. Profiling relied on immunoSEQ multiplex PCR, and the TCRdb table lists in-frame clones only, not all of them. The repertoire holds around 320,000 clones, with around nine tenths as singletons. The chain recombines TRBV6-1 with TRBJ1-2; D unresolved. This sequence originates from a man aged 18 to 30 in good health. Specimen: memory CD8+ T cells sorted from blood. Subset given: CD45RO+ cells pooled with CCR7-negative TemRA cells. CDR3 nucleotide sequence: TGTGCCAGCAGGCGCCGGGAGCCCGGATACTATGGCTACACCTTC. It codes for CASRRREPGYYGYTF.